The subject of this entry is one T cell receptor (beta chain). A second PCR of 7 to 11 cycles used a sample-barcoded 5' primer and a J-beta primer mix. Each CDR3 protein is one row after TCRdb ran MiXCR on the 5' RACE reads. The sample shows around 800,000 distinct CDR3 sequences, 25% to 30% of them seen only once. This CDR3 has 16 residues. Germline V gene data show CDR1 as LNHNV and CDR2 as YYDKDF (reference sequence). This specimen comes from a study of blood T cells in healthy people across ages. These records were also assigned to another study, of T cells of mothers and their children.

The chain is built from TRBV15 and TRBJ2-5, with 12 bases identical to TRBD1. The DNA end favors TRBJ2-7, so the J call may be wrong. Sequencing was carried out using blood. This sequence originates from a boy younger than 18 in good health. The CDR3 loop reads CATSRGGTGGLYEQYF. CDR3 nucleotides: TGTGCCACCAGCAGAGGTGGGACAGGGGGCCTCTACGAGCAGTACTTC.